This T cell receptor beta chain was recovered during a study of shared clonotypes between healthy human individuals. Method: immunoSEQ multiplex PCR; TCRdb's copy keeps in-frame clones and lacks some. The sample lists 2.5 million or so clones, roughly nine tenths occurring once. This clone was detected once. Source material: naive CD4+ T cells sorted from blood. Subset: CD45RA+ positively selected. The receptor's source is a man younger than 35 in good health.

In nucleotides, the CDR3 is TGTGCCAGCAAGGGACAGGGGGTTCTGGGGCAGTACTTC. This sequence encodes CASKGQGVLGQYF. This chain links TRBV2 with TRBJ2-7; 11 nucleotides agree with TRBD1. Losses at the gene ends were 7 bases for V and 9 bases for J; bases not matched to a gene: 8. In germline, CDR1 is SNHLY, CDR2 FYNNEI. This CDR3 contains 13 residues.